These T cell receptor beta chains were read from a single sample in a study of PD-1 blockade in classical Hodgkin lymphoma. The protocol was immunoSEQ multiplex PCR, while the TCRdb copy is restricted to in-frame clones and leaves out a portion. Of 13,000 or so clones listed, over 75% are singletons. The sequencing used peripheral blood mononuclear cells (PBMCs), collected at baseline. The receptor source for this set is a human donor with classical Hodgkin lymphoma. Both conserved end residues are part of each CDR3. D genes are given only for firm matches. Clone sizes are given selectively: once, few, many, or a class where the clone is expanded.

D gene	V gene	J gene	clone size	CDR3 DNA	CDR3 protein
TRBD1	TRBV27	TRBJ2-5	few	TGTGCCAGCAGTTTCGGGACAGGAATAGGAGGGACCCAGTACTTC	CASSFGTGIGGTQYF
NA	TRBV28	TRBJ2-2	NA	TGTGCCAGCACGAGGAACACCGGGGAGCTGTTTTTT	CASTRNTGELFF
NA	TRBV19	TRBJ2-1	NA	TGTGCCAGTACAGACCAGCGGAGCGGCTTCTACAATGAGCAGTTCTTC	CASTDQRSGFYNEQFF
NA	TRBV12-5	TRBJ1-6	once	TGTGCTAGTGCCCCAGAGAGCTCCTATAATTCACCCCTCCACTTT	CASAPESSYNSPLHF
TRBD1	TRBV25-1	TRBJ2-1	NA	TGTGCCAGCAGTGATATGAGACAGGGGGCCCACAATGAGCAGTTCTTC	CASSDMRQGAHNEQFF
TRBD1	TRBV29-1	TRBJ2-3	NA	TGCAGCGTTGAGGGCGGACAGGAGCAGTATTTT	CSVEGGQEQYF
TRBD1	TRBV19	TRBJ1-5	NA	TGTGCCAGTAGTGTCACAGGGGGCTTCGGTCAGCCCCAGCATTTT	CASSVTGGFGQPQHF
NA	TRBV4-3	TRBJ2-7	NA	TGCGCCAGCAGCCAAGAGCCAGGGAGCTCCTACGAGCAGTACTTC	CASSQEPGSSYEQYF
NA	TRBV9	TRBJ2-3	NA	TGTGCCAGCAGCGTAGGTGGGACAGATACGCAGTATTTT	CASSVGGTDTQYF
TRBD1	TRBV7-6	TRBJ1-5	NA	TGTGCCAGCAGCAGTCAGGCGGGGCGGGGACAGTTAAATCAGCCCCAGCATTTT	CASSSQAGRGQLNQPQHF
NA	TRBV20-1	TRBJ1-1	few	TGCAGTGCTAGGGACTTTACTGAAGCTTTCTTT	CSARDFTEAFF
TRBD1	TRBV5-4	TRBJ1-1	NA	TGTGCCAGCAGCGCCGGGACAGGGGGCGTGTACACTGAAGCTTTCTTT	CASSAGTGGVYTEAFF
NA	TRBV13	TRBJ2-5	NA	TGTGCCAGCAGCTTACCCGCCCAGGGACGGGGGACCCAGTACTTC	CASSLPAQGRGTQYF
TRBD2	TRBV10-1	TRBJ2-1	NA	TGCGCCAGCAGCCTCACTAGCGGGAGATGGGATGAGCAGTTCTTC	CASSLTSGRWDEQFF
NA	TRBV5-8	TRBJ2-5	NA	TGTGCCAGCAGCTTGGGGGGTCGGATCCAAGAGACCCAGTACTTC	CASSLGGRIQETQYF
NA	TRBV19	TRBJ2-3	once	TGTGCCAGTAGTACGCGGGGGCCCGGCACAGATACGCAGTATTTT	CASSTRGPGTDTQYF
NA	TRBV27	TRBJ1-6	NA	TGTGCCAGCAGCCCCGCTCCTCCCTTCTTTGGGAACCCATGGGATTCACCCCTCCACTTT	CASSPAPPFFGNPWDSPLHF
NA	TRBV9	TRBJ2-3	NA	TGTGCCAGCAGCGTATGGCACAGTCTCACAGATACGCAGTATTTT	CASSVWHSLTDTQYF
TRBD2	TRBV27	TRBJ2-1	NA	TGTGCCAGCAGTGCTGCAGCGGGGGCATACAATGAGCAGTTCTTC	CASSAAAGAYNEQFF
NA	TRBV6-4	TRBJ1-3	NA	TGTGCCAGTACAAGGGTGGCGGGAAACACCATATATTTT	CASTRVAGNTIYF
TRBD1	TRBV2	TRBJ1-4	few	TGTGCCAGCAGTACTCCTCCGGGACAGGGACTGTTTTTT	CASSTPPGQGLFF
NA	TRBV2	TRBJ1-3	NA	TGTGCCAGCAGGAACCAGGACAGCTTACTCTCTGGAAACACCATATATTTT	CASRNQDSLLSGNTIYF
NA	TRBV21-1	TRBJ2-7	NA	TGTGCCATGGGGCTAGCGGGACCGGGGATTGTCTGCGAGCAGTACTTC	CAMGLAGPGIVCEQYF
NA	TRBV19	TRBJ2-7	NA	TGTGCCAGTAAATTAACGGGTCATTCGCCCTACGAGCAGTACTTC	CASKLTGHSPYEQYF
NA	TRBV6-5	TRBJ2-7	few	TGTGCCAGCAGCTTGAGGCAAGGCTACGAGCAGTACTTC	CASSLRQGYEQYF
NA	TRBV2	TRBJ2-5	NA	TGTGCCAGCAGCTTGGTGGGCGCCGGGGGAGAGACCCAGTACTTC	CASSLVGAGGETQYF
NA	TRBV7-8	TRBJ1-1	NA	TGTGCCAGCAGCCACCAGGGTGAAGCTTTCTTT	CASSHQGEAFF
NA	TRBV19	TRBJ2-3	few	TGTGCCAGTCCGAACGGACGGGGCACTAGCACAGATACGCAGTATTTT	CASPNGRGTSTDTQYF
NA	TRBV5-8	TRBJ2-1	NA	TGTGCCAGCAGCTTCGATCTTGGTGGGGCCTACAATGAGCAGTTCTTC	CASSFDLGGAYNEQFF
NA	TRBV7-8	TRBJ1-5	NA	TGTGCCAGCAGCTTAGCTGGGTATAGCAATCAGCCCCAGCATTTT	CASSLAGYSNQPQHF
NA	TRBV6-1	TRBJ2-1	NA	TGTGCCAGCAGTGAGGGGGTAGCGGAGTACAATGAGCAGTTCTTC	CASSEGVAEYNEQFF
TRBD2	TRBV5-6	TRBJ2-7	NA	TGTGCCAGCAGCTTGCGACTAGCGGGAATCTACGAGCAGTACTTC	CASSLRLAGIYEQYF
NA	TRBV6-5	TRBJ1-3	NA	TGTGCCAGCAGTAATAGCGGGAACACCATATATTTT	CASSNSGNTIYF
NA	TRBV5-1	TRBJ1-5	NA	TGCGCCAGCAGCTTGGAGGGCGGGATTAGCAATCAGCCCCAGCATTTT	CASSLEGGISNQPQHF
TRBD2	TRBV19	TRBJ2-5	NA	TGTGCCAGTAGTATTTTGGTAGCGGGAATAGAGACCCAGTACTTC	CASSILVAGIETQYF
NA	TRBV27	TRBJ2-5	NA	TGTGCCAGCAGCGGATCCGAAGAGACCCAGTACTTC	CASSGSEETQYF
NA	TRBV7-2	TRBJ2-1	NA	TGTGCCAGCAGCGTCCCGCCCAACAGAGAGCAGTTCTTC	CASSVPPNREQFF
NA	TRBV9	TRBJ1-2	once	TGTGCCAGCAGCGTAGCCGTGGGGGCTGGCGGCTACACCTTC	CASSVAVGAGGYTF
NA	TRBV15	TRBJ1-5	few	TGTGCCACCAGCAAACAGAACAATCAGCCCCAGCATTTT	CATSKQNNQPQHF
NA	TRBV7-9	TRBJ2-1	NA	TGTGCCAGCAGCTACTCAGAAACGGCTTACAATGAGCAGTTCTTC	CASSYSETAYNEQFF
TRBD2	TRBV9	TRBJ2-3	NA	TGTGCCAGCAGCCCGGGACTAGAGAGCACAGATACGCAGTATTTT	CASSPGLESTDTQYF
NA	TRBV27	TRBJ2-3	NA	TGTGCCAGCAGTACCCACAGGGAGGGATGGACAGATACGCAGTATTTT	CASSTHREGWTDTQYF